The clone carrying this T cell receptor (beta chain) was found once. The entry originates in a study of blood T cell repertoires in COVID-19. Study details: COVID-19 samples from acute and convalescent phases originated in the United States, Italy and Spain. In each case, the material was cDNA or gDNA derived from T cells, B-cell-depleted T cells, or PBMCs.

In the source study's methods: Amplification of reference gene primers provided the estimated nucleated cell counts. TCRdb's table, derived via immunoSEQ multiplex PCR, lists solely in-frame clones and lacks some. V, J and clone size are those of that table, while D and trimming were read from the DNA. The sample includes 70,000 or so clones, about 86% of them seen just once. Germline values: CDR1 SGHTA, CDR2 FQGNSA. The ends were cut back, 1 base at V and 4 bases at J, with 8 bases in the middle. This CDR3 contains 14 residues. The sequence was collected from a man aged 70-80 years with active COVID-19. Sequencing was performed on peripheral blood. V is TRBV7-2 and J is TRBJ1-5; D gene uncertain. This chain's CDR3 is CASSLVGGNQPQHF. The CDR3 DNA reads TGTGCCAGCAGCTTAGTGGGCGGGAATCAGCCCCAGCATTTT.